The rows below give T cell receptor beta chains drawn from one sample of a study of T cells in Graves' hyperthyroidism and ophthalmopathy. From the multiplex PCR reads, TCRdb called clonotypes with MiXCR, one entry per CDR3 protein. The sample lists some 250,000 distinct CDR3 sequences; about 16% were seen once. Source material: blood. The receptors come from a woman aged 45 to 65 with Graves' hyperthyroidism that later progressed to Graves' ophthalmopathy. Both conserved end residues are part of each CDR3. A D gene is named only where the DNA matches it firmly. Some rows mark clone size as missing; the rest say once, few, many or name a class of expanded clone.

clone_size: few
d_call: TRBD2
v_call: TRBV7-9
j_call: TRBJ2-2
cdr3_aa: CASSRRDYLGGELFF
cdr3_nt: TGTGCCAGCAGCCGCCGGGACTACCTCGGCGGGGAGCTGTTTTTT

clone_size: NA
d_call: NA
v_call: TRBV9
j_call: TRBJ2-1
cdr3_aa: CASSPRTGNNEQFF
cdr3_nt: TGTGCCAGCAGCCCCCGGACGGGTAACAATGAGCAGTTCTTC

clone_size: few
d_call: NA
v_call: TRBV7-9
j_call: TRBJ2-6
cdr3_aa: CASSLLTGVRGANVLTF
cdr3_nt: TGTGCCAGCAGCTTACTGACAGGTGTACGAGGGGCCAACGTCCTGACTTTC

clone_size: few
d_call: NA
v_call: TRBV6-1
j_call: TRBJ1-1
cdr3_aa: CASSEQRWSGEAFF
cdr3_nt: TGTGCCAGCAGTGAACAGAGGTGGTCCGGTGAAGCTTTCTTT

clone_size: many
d_call: TRBD1
v_call: TRBV2
j_call: TRBJ2-7
cdr3_aa: CASSYGQGGEQYF
cdr3_nt: TGTGCCAGCAGTTATGGACAGGGGGGCGAGCAGTACTTC

clone_size: NA
d_call: TRBD1
v_call: TRBV19
j_call: TRBJ2-6
cdr3_aa: CASRDRGPSSGANVLTF
cdr3_nt: TGTGCCAGTAGGGACAGGGGCCCTTCCTCTGGGGCCAACGTCCTGACTTTC

clone_size: NA
d_call: TRBD2
v_call: TRBV7-9
j_call: TRBJ2-5
cdr3_aa: CASSLAGGGTGRETQYF
cdr3_nt: TGTGCCAGCAGTTTAGCGGGAGGTGGCACCGGTAGGGAGACCCAGTACTTC

clone_size: many
d_call: NA
v_call: TRBV10-1
j_call: TRBJ2-2
cdr3_aa: CASSESGNSGELFF
cdr3_nt: TGCGCCAGCAGTGAGTCGGGCAATAGCGGGGAGCTGTTTTTT

clone_size: NA
d_call: NA
v_call: TRBV10-2
j_call: TRBJ2-1
cdr3_aa: CASSDKTSNYNEQFF
cdr3_nt: TGCGCCAGCAGTGACAAAACTTCTAATTACAATGAGCAGTTCTTC

clone_size: many
d_call: TRBD1
v_call: TRBV20-1
j_call: TRBJ1-6
cdr3_aa: CSARPGTGGYNSPLHF
cdr3_nt: TGCAGTGCTAGACCCGGGACAGGGGGTTATAATTCACCCCTCCACTTT

clone_size: many
d_call: NA
v_call: TRBV18
j_call: TRBJ1-2
cdr3_aa: CASSLGTNLYGYTF
cdr3_nt: TGTGCCAGCTCACTCGGGACAAATCTTTATGGCTACACCTTC

clone_size: many
d_call: NA
v_call: TRBV5-1
j_call: TRBJ1-1
cdr3_aa: CASSQTLPGDTEAFF
cdr3_nt: TGCGCCAGCAGCCAGACCCTCCCCGGGGACACTGAAGCTTTCTTT

clone_size: many
d_call: TRBD2
v_call: TRBV20-1
j_call: TRBJ2-1
cdr3_aa: CSAESGDEQFF
cdr3_nt: TGCAGTGCTGAAAGCGGGGATGAGCAGTTCTTC

clone_size: few
d_call: NA
v_call: TRBV7-9
j_call: TRBJ1-2
cdr3_aa: CASSESYYGYTF
cdr3_nt: TGTGCCAGCAGCGAAAGCTACTATGGCTACACCTTC

clone_size: many
d_call: TRBD2
v_call: TRBV7-3
j_call: TRBJ2-5
cdr3_aa: CASSPGVSGVLETQYF
cdr3_nt: TGTGCCAGCAGCCCTGGGGTTAGCGGGGTATTGGAGACCCAGTACTTC

clone_size: many
d_call: NA
v_call: TRBV28
j_call: TRBJ2-7
cdr3_aa: CASTRDISYEQYF
cdr3_nt: TGTGCCAGCACTCGGGACATCTCCTACGAGCAGTACTTC

clone_size: NA
d_call: NA
v_call: TRBV19
j_call: TRBJ1-5
cdr3_aa: CASSIPYSYSNQPQHF
cdr3_nt: TGTGCCAGTAGTATACCCTACAGTTATAGCAATCAGCCCCAGCATTTT

clone_size: many
d_call: NA
v_call: TRBV6-1
j_call: TRBJ1-5
cdr3_aa: CASREGQPQHF
cdr3_nt: TGTGCCAGCAGGGAAGGACAGCCCCAGCATTTT